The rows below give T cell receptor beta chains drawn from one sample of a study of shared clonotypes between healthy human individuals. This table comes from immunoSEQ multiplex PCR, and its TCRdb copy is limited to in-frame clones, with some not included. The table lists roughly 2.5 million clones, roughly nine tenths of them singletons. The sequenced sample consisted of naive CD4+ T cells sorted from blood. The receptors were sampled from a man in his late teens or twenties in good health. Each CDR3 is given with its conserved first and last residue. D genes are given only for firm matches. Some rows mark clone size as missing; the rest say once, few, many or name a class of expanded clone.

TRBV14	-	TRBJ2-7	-	CASSQGWAGNYEQYF	TGTGCCAGCAGCCAAGGATGGGCAGGGAACTACGAGCAGTACTTC
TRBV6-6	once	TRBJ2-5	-	CASSYSGIRETQYF	TGTGCCAGCAGTTACTCAGGGATTCGAGAGACCCAGTACTTC
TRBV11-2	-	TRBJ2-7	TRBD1	CASSLSLGDSSYEQYF	TGTGCCAGCAGCTTATCCCTCGGGGACAGCTCCTACGAGCAGTACTTC
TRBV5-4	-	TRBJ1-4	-	CASSLTGRLNEKLFF	TGTGCCAGCAGCTTGACAGGGCGCCTTAATGAAAAACTGTTTTTT
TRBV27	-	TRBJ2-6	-	CASAGTLLSFRANVLTF	TGTGCATCTGCGGGGACACTTCTTAGTTTTCGGGCCAACGTCCTGACTTTC
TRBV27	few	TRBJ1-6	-	CASSPHNSPLHF	TGTGCCAGCAGTCCACATAATTCACCCCTCCACTTT
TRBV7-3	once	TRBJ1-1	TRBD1	CASSSQGTTEAFF	TGTGCCAGCAGCTCACAGGGGACCACTGAAGCTTTCTTT
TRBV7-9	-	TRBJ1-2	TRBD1	CASSLGGTGLRYTF	TGTGCCAGCAGCTTAGGTGGGACAGGACTTCGCTACACCTTC
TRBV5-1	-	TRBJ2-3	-	CASSFGVSTDTQYF	TGCGCCAGCAGCTTCGGGGTTAGCACAGATACGCAGTATTTT
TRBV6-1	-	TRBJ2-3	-	CASSLGAGTDTQYF	TGTGCCAGCAGTCTAGGCGCTGGCACAGATACGCAGTATTTT
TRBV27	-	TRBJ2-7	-	CASSFGQGSSYEQYF	TGTGCCAGCAGTTTCGGTCAGGGAAGCTCCTACGAGCAGTACTTC
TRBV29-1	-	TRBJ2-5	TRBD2	CSVGTSGGETQYF	TGCAGCGTTGGAACTAGCGGGGGGGAGACCCAGTACTTC
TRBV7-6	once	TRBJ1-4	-	CASSLRGEKLFF	TGTGCCAGCAGCTTAAGGGGTGAAAAACTGTTTTTT
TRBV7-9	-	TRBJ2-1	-	CASSNGLVPYNEQFF	TGTGCCAGCAGCAACGGACTGGTTCCCTACAATGAGCAGTTCTTC
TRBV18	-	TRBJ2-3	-	CASSPLAGAQGTQYF	TGTGCCAGCTCACCACTCGCTGGGGCGCAGGGTACGCAGTATTTT
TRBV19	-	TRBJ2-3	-	CASSIPSTDTQYF	TGTGCCAGTAGTATCCCGAGCACAGATACGCAGTATTTT
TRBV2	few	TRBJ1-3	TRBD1	CASSLGTGVAGNTIYF	TGTGCCAGCAGTTTAGGGACAGGGGTTGCCGGAAACACCATATATTTT
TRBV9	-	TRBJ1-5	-	CASSVGRGFDQPQHF	TGTGCCAGCAGCGTAGGGAGGGGTTTCGATCAGCCCCAGCATTTT
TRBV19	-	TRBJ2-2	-	CASKGSGSANTGELFF	TGTGCCAGTAAAGGTTCAGGGAGCGCGAACACCGGGGAGCTGTTTTTT
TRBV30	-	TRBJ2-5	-	CAWRQEETQYF	TGTGCCTGGAGACAGGAAGAGACCCAGTACTTC
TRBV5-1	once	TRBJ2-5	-	CASSGNSGKETQYF	TGCGCCAGCAGCGGGAATAGCGGAAAAGAGACCCAGTACTTC
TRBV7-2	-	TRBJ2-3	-	CASSLPRGPGGDTQYF	TGTGCCAGCAGCTTACCGCGGGGGCCCGGAGGAGATACGCAGTATTTT
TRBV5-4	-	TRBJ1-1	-	CASSSEIGGRMNTEAFF	TGTGCCAGCAGCTCGGAAATCGGGGGCAGGATGAACACTGAAGCTTTCTTT
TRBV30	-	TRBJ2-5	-	CAWSVQETQYF	TGTGCCTGGAGTGTTCAAGAGACCCAGTACTTC
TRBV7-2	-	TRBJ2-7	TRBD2	CASSRSRSGSGEQYF	TGTGCCAGCAGCCGGAGTCGTAGCGGGAGTGGCGAGCAGTACTTC
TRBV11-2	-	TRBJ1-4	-	CASSLDYAAVYNEKLFF	TGTGCCAGCAGCTTAGATTACGCGGCGGTCTATAATGAAAAACTGTTTTTT
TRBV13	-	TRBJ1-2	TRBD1	CASRRTGTGDSNYGYTF	TGTGCCAGCAGAAGGACCGGGACAGGGGATTCTAACTATGGCTACACCTTC
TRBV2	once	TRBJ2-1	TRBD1	CASGGQGYNEQFF	TGTGCCAGCGGGGGACAGGGGTACAATGAGCAGTTCTTC
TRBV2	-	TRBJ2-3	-	CASARTVSDTQYF	TGTGCCAGCGCTCGGACAGTTTCTGATACGCAGTATTTT
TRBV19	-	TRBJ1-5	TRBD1	CASSLADRAPNQPQHF	TGTGCCAGTAGTCTCGCCGACAGGGCGCCCAATCAGCCCCAGCATTTT
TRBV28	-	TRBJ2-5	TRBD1	CASSFGTGGRVWQETQYF	TGTGCCAGCAGTTTTGGGACAGGGGGCAGGGTTTGGCAAGAGACCCAGTACTTC
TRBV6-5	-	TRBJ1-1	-	CASSYGTLNTEAFF	TGTGCCAGCAGTTACGGGACTCTGAACACTGAAGCTTTCTTT
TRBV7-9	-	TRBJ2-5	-	CASSFRAKNQETQYF	TGTGCCAGCAGCTTCCGAGCAAAGAACCAAGAGACCCAGTACTTC
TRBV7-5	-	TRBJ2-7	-	CARSLGGCGRGEQYF	TGTGCCAGAAGCTTAGGAGGTTGTGGACGGGGCGAGCAGTACTTC
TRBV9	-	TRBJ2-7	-	CASSVVGGPGPYTEQYF	TGTGCCAGCAGCGTAGTAGGGGGGCCGGGGCCCTACACCGAGCAGTACTTC
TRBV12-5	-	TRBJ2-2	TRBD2	CASGPPPASGRAGGELFF	TGTGCTAGTGGACCCCCCCCGGCTAGCGGGAGGGCCGGCGGGGAGCTGTTTTTT
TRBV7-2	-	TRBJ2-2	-	CASSLGLPLTGELFF	TGTGCCAGCAGCTTAGGACTCCCCCTCACCGGGGAGCTGTTTTTT
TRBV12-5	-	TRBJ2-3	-	CASGLVGGYTQYF	TGTGCTAGTGGTTTGGTAGGTGGGTATACGCAGTATTTT
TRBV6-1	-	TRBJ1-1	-	CASSEGRIGFEAFF	TGTGCCAGCAGTGAAGGTAGGATAGGCTTTGAAGCTTTCTTT
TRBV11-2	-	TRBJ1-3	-	CASSSRLNSGNTIYF	TGTGCCAGCAGCTCAAGACTGAACTCTGGAAACACCATATATTTT
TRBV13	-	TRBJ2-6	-	CASSWTSSVAGANVLTF	TGTGCCAGCAGCTGGACCTCTTCGGTTGCTGGGGCCAACGTCCTGACTTTC
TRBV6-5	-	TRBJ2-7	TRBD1	CASSSLDRGEQYF	TGTGCCAGCAGTTCCCTGGACAGGGGCGAGCAGTACTTC
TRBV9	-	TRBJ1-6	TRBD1	CASSPRGDRGHNSPLHF	TGTGCCAGCAGCCCCCGCGGCGACAGGGGTCATAATTCACCCCTCCACTTT
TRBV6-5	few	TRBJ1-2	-	CASSYGQNYGYTF	TGTGCCAGCAGTTACGGACAGAACTATGGCTACACCTTC
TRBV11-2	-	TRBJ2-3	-	CASRESSTDTQYF	TGTGCCAGCCGAGAATCGAGCACAGATACGCAGTATTTT
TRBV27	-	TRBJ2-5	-	CASSLARLGRGQETQYF	TGTGCCAGCAGTTTAGCCCGTTTGGGCAGGGGACAAGAGACCCAGTACTTC
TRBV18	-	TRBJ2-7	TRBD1	CASSPQGQSSYEQYF	TGTGCCAGCTCACCACAGGGACAGAGCTCCTACGAGCAGTACTTC
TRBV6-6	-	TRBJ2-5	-	CASRAWGGLYQETQYF	TGTGCCAGCAGGGCTTGGGGGGGCCTGTACCAAGAGACCCAGTACTTC
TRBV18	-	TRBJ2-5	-	CASSPGRVQETQYF	TGTGCCAGCTCACCCGGACGGGTCCAAGAGACCCAGTACTTC
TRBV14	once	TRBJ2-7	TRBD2	CASSLLGAGGSYEQYF	TGTGCCAGCAGTCTTTTAGGAGCGGGAGGGTCCTACGAGCAGTACTTC
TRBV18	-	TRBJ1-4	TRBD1	CASSPNRGVEKLFF	TGTGCCAGCTCACCAAACAGGGGCGTTGAAAAACTGTTTTTT
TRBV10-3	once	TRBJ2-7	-	CATQSETIHYEQYF	TGTGCCACTCAAAGCGAGACCATCCACTACGAGCAGTACTTC
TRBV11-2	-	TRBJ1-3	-	CASSLEPSGGQVKSRNTIYF	TGTGCCAGCAGCTTAGAACCGTCGGGGGGCCAAGTGAAATCCCGAAACACCATATATTTT
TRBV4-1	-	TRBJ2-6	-	CASSQEPFTSGANVLTF	TGCGCCAGCAGCCAAGAGCCTTTCACCTCTGGGGCCAACGTCCTGACTTTC
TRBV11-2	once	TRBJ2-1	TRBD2	CASSLSAGGPSSYNEQFF	TGTGCCAGCAGCTTATCTGCGGGGGGCCCCAGCTCCTACAATGAGCAGTTCTTC